This is a list of T cell receptor beta chains from one sample in a study of blood T cells in healthy people across ages. TCRdb called the 5' RACE reads again in MiXCR, with one record for every CDR3 protein. The repertoire holds 550,000 to 700,000 distinct CDR3 sequences, with approximately 25% as singletons. Sample: blood. The receptors stem from a woman between 65 and 79 years old in good health. Each CDR3 is given with its conserved first and last residue. Each record gives: D gene, clone size, J gene, V gene, CDR3 DNA, CDR3 protein. D genes are given only for firm matches. Clone size is stated in some rows and not others, as once, few, many or a class when expanded.

NA	NA	TRBJ2-5	TRBV12-3/TRBV12-4	TGTGCCAGCAGTTCCCTCGGGACATCGGGGACCCAGTACTTC	CASSSLGTSGTQYF
NA	few	TRBJ2-5	TRBV5-5	TGTGCCAGCAGCTTGAGCCAAACCCAGTACTTC	CASSLSQTQYF
NA	NA	TRBJ2-5	TRBV6-2/TRBV6-3	TGTGCCAGCAAGGATTTCCGATACCAAGAGACCCAGTACTTC	CASKDFRYQETQYF
NA	NA	TRBJ1-2	TRBV7-9	TGTGCCAGCAGCTTCGGGGAGGGCTACACCTTC	CASSFGEGYTF
NA	NA	TRBJ2-3	TRBV20-1	TGCAGTGCTCCTCGACAATACACAGATACGCAGTATTTT	CSAPRQYTDTQYF
NA	many	TRBJ2-3	TRBV28	TGTGCCAGCAGTTTATTCTGGGATTCCACAGATACGCAGTATTTT	CASSLFWDSTDTQYF
TRBD2	NA	TRBJ2-7	TRBV6-5	TGTGCCAGCAGTGGTAGCGGGAGGAAATCCTACGAGCAGTACTTC	CASSGSGRKSYEQYF
NA	few	TRBJ2-5	TRBV29-1	TGCAGCGCGGACACCTCTGGAGGGGAGACCCAGTACTTC	CSADTSGGETQYF
NA	few	TRBJ2-7	TRBV20-1	TGCAGTGCTCAACGGGGTGGCGAGCAGTACTTC	CSAQRGGEQYF
NA	NA	TRBJ2-7	TRBV6-2/TRBV6-3	TGTGCCAGCAGCCGCACCAGGGGCACTGCGTTCTACGAGCAGTACTTC	CASSRTRGTAFYEQYF
NA	many	TRBJ2-4	TRBV4-1	TGCGCCAGCAGCCAAGAGCTCATACGGGCCATTCAGTACTTC	CASSQELIRAIQYF
TRBD1	few	TRBJ2-4	TRBV10-3	TGTGCCATCAGTGGAACAGGGGGCAGCATTCAGTACTTC	CAISGTGGSIQYF
TRBD2	few	TRBJ2-6	TRBV7-3	TGTGCCAGCAGCAAGACTAGCGGGGGCTCTGGGGCCAACGTCCTGACTTTC	CASSKTSGGSGANVLTF
NA	NA	TRBJ1-5	TRBV6-2/TRBV6-3	TGTGCCAGCAGGACCGGGACAAGGGAAAGCAATCAGCCCCAGCATTTT	CASRTGTRESNQPQHF
NA	NA	TRBJ2-3	TRBV7-2	TGTGCCAGCAGCTTAGTAGGGATAGCGGCAGATACGCAGTATTTT	CASSLVGIAADTQYF
NA	NA	TRBJ2-3	TRBV20-1	TGCAGTGCTAGAGATGCGACGGGGGCCCCCCCTAGCACAGATACGCAGTATTTT	CSARDATGAPPSTDTQYF
TRBD2	NA	TRBJ2-2	TRBV4-3	TGCGCCAGCAGCCAAGGGTTTGGACTAGCGGGGGTATTGAACACCGGGGAGCTGTTTTTT	CASSQGFGLAGVLNTGELFF
TRBD2	few	TRBJ2-1	TRBV9	TGTGCCAGCAGCGTAGACGGTAGCGGGGGGTTTGAGCAGTTCTTC	CASSVDGSGGFEQFF
NA	few	TRBJ2-1	TRBV7-9	TGTGCCAGCAGCTTTACCGGTCCCCAGAACGATGAGCAGTTCTTC	CASSFTGPQNDEQFF
TRBD2	NA	TRBJ2-5	TRBV5-4	TGTGCCAGCAGCTTGTCGGTCTTGGCGGGGGGCCAGGGAGAGACCCAGTACTTC	CASSLSVLAGGQGETQYF
NA	NA	TRBJ2-7	TRBV20-1	TGCAGTGCTAGTGGCACAACCCGATCCGAGCAGTACTTC	CSASGTTRSEQYF
NA	NA	TRBJ2-5	TRBV6-1	TGTGCCGGCAGTGAATTTGGGGTCGGAGAGACCCAGTACTTC	CAGSEFGVGETQYF
NA	few	TRBJ2-5	TRBV29-1	TGCAGCGCCCGCCGGGGGGCGTTACAAGAGACCCAGTACTTC	CSARRGALQETQYF
NA	NA	TRBJ1-4	TRBV7-9	TGTGCCAGCAGCTTATCGGGGGGACCAAAAGAAAAACTGTTTTTT	CASSLSGGPKEKLFF
TRBD1	NA	TRBJ2-7	TRBV10-3	TGTGCCATCAGTGACAGGGGGCAGGTCTACGAGCAGTACTTC	CAISDRGQVYEQYF
NA	NA	TRBJ1-5	TRBV6-2/TRBV6-3	TGTGCCAGCAGACCCAAGAGGGGGGTGAATCAGCCCCAGCATTTT	CASRPKRGVNQPQHF
NA	few	TRBJ2-5	TRBV4-1	TGCGCCAGCAGCCAAGCGGGGGGCGGCGGAGAGACCCAGTACTTC	CASSQAGGGGETQYF